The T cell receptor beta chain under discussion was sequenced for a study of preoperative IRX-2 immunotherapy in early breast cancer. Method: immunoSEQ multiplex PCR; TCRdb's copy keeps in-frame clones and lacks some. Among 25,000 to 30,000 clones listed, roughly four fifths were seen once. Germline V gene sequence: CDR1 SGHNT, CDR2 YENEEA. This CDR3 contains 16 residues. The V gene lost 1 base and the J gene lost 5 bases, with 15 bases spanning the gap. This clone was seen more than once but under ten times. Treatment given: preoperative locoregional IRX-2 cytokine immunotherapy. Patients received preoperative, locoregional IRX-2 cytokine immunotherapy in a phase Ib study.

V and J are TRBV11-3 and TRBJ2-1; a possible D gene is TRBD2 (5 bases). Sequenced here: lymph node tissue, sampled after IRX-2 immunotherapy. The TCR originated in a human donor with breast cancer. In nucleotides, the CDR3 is TGTGCCAGCAGCTTAGGCTATCGGGCGCGGGACAATGAGCAGTTCTTC. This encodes CASSLGYRARDNEQFF.